This T cell receptor (beta chain) was sequenced for a study of CD8 T cells in Susac syndrome. Overall study context: Patients with Susac syndrome were, at the time of blood collection, therapy-naive, maintained on corticosteroids, or maintained on intravenous immunoglobulin alone.

The authors reverse transcribed about 0.5 to 1 ug RNA with random hexamers. A multiplex approach, immunoSEQ multiplex PCR, amplified TCR beta CDR3 across 54 Vbeta and 13 Jbeta. TCRdb reprocessed the immunoSEQ multiplex PCR reads with MiXCR, giving one entry per CDR3 protein. This sample has about 94,000 distinct CDR3 sequences, with roughly 94% found just once. The ends were cut back, 1 base at V and 1 base at J, with 8 bases in the middle. Germline V gene sequence: CDR1 SGHTA, CDR2 FQGNSA. The CDR3 is 14 residues long. V usage is TRBV7-2 and J usage is TRBJ2-7, with unresolved D. The sample comprised CD4+ T cells from PBMCs. This sequence originates from a human donor with Susac syndrome. The CDR3 DNA is TGTGCCAGCAGCTTAGTAGGACGGTCCTACGAGCAGTACTTC. Protein product: CASSLVGRSYEQYF.